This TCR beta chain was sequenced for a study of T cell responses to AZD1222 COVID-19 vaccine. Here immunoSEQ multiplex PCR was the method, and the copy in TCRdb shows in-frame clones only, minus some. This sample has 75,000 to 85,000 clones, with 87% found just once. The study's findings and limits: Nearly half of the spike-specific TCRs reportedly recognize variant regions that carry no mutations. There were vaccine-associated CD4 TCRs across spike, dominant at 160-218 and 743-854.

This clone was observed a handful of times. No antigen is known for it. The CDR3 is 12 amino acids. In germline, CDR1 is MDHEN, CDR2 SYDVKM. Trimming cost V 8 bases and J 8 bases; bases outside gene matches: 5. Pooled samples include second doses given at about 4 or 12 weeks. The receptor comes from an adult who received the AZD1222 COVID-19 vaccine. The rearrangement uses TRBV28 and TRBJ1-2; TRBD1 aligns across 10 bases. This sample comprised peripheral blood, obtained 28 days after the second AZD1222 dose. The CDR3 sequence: CASGTGASGYTF. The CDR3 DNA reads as TGTGCCAGCGGGACAGGGGCGAGCGGCTACACCTTC.